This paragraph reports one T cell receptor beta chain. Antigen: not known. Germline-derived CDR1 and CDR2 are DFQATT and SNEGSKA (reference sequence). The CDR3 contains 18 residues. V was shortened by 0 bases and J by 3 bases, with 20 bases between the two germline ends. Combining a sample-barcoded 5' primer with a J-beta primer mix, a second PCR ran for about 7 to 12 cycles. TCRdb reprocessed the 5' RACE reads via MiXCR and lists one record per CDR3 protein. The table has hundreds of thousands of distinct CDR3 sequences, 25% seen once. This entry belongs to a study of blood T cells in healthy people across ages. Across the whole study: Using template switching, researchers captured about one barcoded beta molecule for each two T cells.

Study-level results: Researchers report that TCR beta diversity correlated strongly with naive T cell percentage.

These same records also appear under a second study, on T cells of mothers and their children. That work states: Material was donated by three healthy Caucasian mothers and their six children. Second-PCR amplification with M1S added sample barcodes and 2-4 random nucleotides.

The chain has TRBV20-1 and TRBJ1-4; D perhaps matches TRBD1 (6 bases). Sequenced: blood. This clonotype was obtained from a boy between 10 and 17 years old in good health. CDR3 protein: CSARDLTDSFLANEKLFF. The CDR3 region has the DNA TGCAGTGCTAGAGACCTAACGGACAGCTTCTTGGCTAATGAAAAACTGTTTTTT.